Below, 3 T cell receptor beta chains from the same sample are listed, as sequenced in a study of CD8 T cells in Susac syndrome. A quantity of roughly 0.5 to 1 ug RNA underwent reverse transcription using random hexamers. TCRdb re-derived calls from the immunoSEQ multiplex PCR reads in MiXCR, one entry per CDR3 protein. Seen here are about 190,000 distinct CDR3 sequences, 95% observed once, and the top ten hold around 0.16%. Sequenced: CD8+ T cells from PBMCs. Every receptor here comes from a human donor with Susac syndrome.

The genes are TRBV24-1 and TRBJ1-5; D gene ambiguous. In germline, CDR1 is KGHDR, CDR2 SFDVKD. This CDR3 is built from 13 residues. V dropped 3 bases and J dropped 7 bases, with 9 bases sitting between them. The CDR3 is CATSDSGLQPQHF. The CDR3 DNA reads TGTGCCACCAGTGATAGTGGGTTGCAGCCCCAGCATTTT.

The V gene is TRBV2, the J gene TRBJ2-1; 9 bases match TRBD2. V was clipped by 6 bases and J by 8 bases; unmatched bases: 11. The CDR3 runs to 15 residues. The germline V gene has CDR1 SNHLY and CDR2 FYNNEI. CDR3 DNA sequence: TGTGCCAGCAGAGCGGGGGGCGGGGGGCTGCATGAGCAGTTCTTC. Translated: CASRAGGGGLHEQFF.

The chain is built from TRBV2 and TRBJ1-1; TRBD1 is a possible D gene (5 bases). The CDR3 is 14 residues long. Germline-derived CDR1 and CDR2 are SNHLY and FYNNEI. The ends were cut back, 1 base at V and 1 base at J, with 7 bases in the middle. The CDR3 loop reads CASSEEGTNTEAFF. Written as DNA, the CDR3 is TGTGCCAGCAGTGAAGAGGGGACGAACACTGAAGCTTTCTTT. The full variable domain, with the rest looked up from reference TRBV2 and TRBJ1-1, is EPEVTQTPSHQVTQMGQEVILRCVPISNHLYFYWYRQILGQKVEFLVSFYNNEISEKSEIFDDQFSVERPDGSNFTLKIRSTKLEDSAMYFCASSEEGTNTEAFFGQGTRLTVV.